This TCR beta chain came from a study of memory CD4+ T cells and cytomegalovirus serostatus (dated by TCRdb to between 2018 and 2020). Study-level background: The cohort comprised about 35 healthy Belgian adults, 9 CMV seropositive and about 25 CMV seronegative. CD4+ memory TCRbeta repertoires of a Belgian cohort with known cytomegalovirus serostatus were sequenced in order to replicate a published TCR-based CMV serostatus classifier.

A FACSAria II was used to sort memory CD4+ T cells, defined as single viable CD3+CD4+CD8-CD45RO+ cells. CMV serostatus was determined with a Roche Elecsys assay detecting serum IgG against CMV pp150, pp28, p38 and p52. After thawing, total CD4+ T cells were enriched by positive selection with CD4 magnetic microbeads. The samples came from a different study that was designed specifically to examine the CD4+ T cell memory repertoire. Following standard operating procedures, peripheral blood mononuclear cells were isolated and cryopreserved, while serum was kept at -80 degrees C. Staining used CD3-PerCP (BW264/56), CD4-APC (RPA-T4), CD45RO-PE (UCHT1) and CD8-Pacific Orange (3B5) antibodies, with Sytox blue excluding non-viable cells. Remarks on this clone: The antigen this receptor binds is unknown. No base-level quality is on record; no much larger clone is a single base apart.

Findings and caveats that apply to the study as a whole: Only CD4+CD45RO+ memory cells were sequenced, in contrast to the original study, which included naive and memory CD4+ and CD8+ populations. The results were interpreted as suggesting that the CMV-associated TCR signature is mostly present in the CD4+ memory repertoire. For CMV serostatus prediction, a median bootstrapped AUC of about 0.96 was reached with the original framework, and a median bootstrapped AUC of approximately 0.92 was reached with a US-trained random forest. Among the roughly 160 previously reported CMV-associated TCRbeta sequences, some 70 showed up in the CD4+ memory repertoires, with each one found in between one and five individuals. On the Belgian cohort, the classifier based on the original framework reached a median bootstrapped AUC of nearly 0.97, with a 95% CI of 0.76-1.00.

Its CDR3 holds 14 amino acids, cysteine through phenylalanine. The retained sequence is limited to the CDR3, 42 bases, with the frame set at the first base. Relative to germline, V is missing 5 bases and J is missing 12 bases, with 4 bases of the junction outside any gene match. CDR1 and CDR2, per the germline V gene, are SGHVS and FNYEAQ. The Quick-DNA Microprep Kit was used to extract genomic DNA from the sorted cells. Amplification of TCRbeta DNA was done with the immunoSEQ hsTCRbeta kit, following the protocol from the manufacturer. An Illumina MiSeq instrument was used to sequence the TCRbeta libraries. The source study handled its data this way. Once out-of-frame sequences had been removed, fewer than 2.5 million distinct TCRbeta sequences were left, which works out to an average of around 67,000 per individual. Each individual was scored by the count of fewer than 200 previously reported CMV-associated TCRbeta sequences and the total productive distinct TCRbeta count. A beta-binomial model was reimplemented in Python, and random forests from scikit-learn, run with default parameters, were trained on data from the US cohort. On the Belgian cohort, classifier performance was reported as the median AUC, along with percentile confidence intervals, across 10,000 bootstrap iterations. The immuneACCESS repertoire file appears here via TCRdb, limited to in-frame rearrangements. These files lack a portion of the clones; in checked studies, under half of the deficit traces to unresolved V genes, and the cause of the others is not known. V and J calls and clone size are those listed in that table; D and trimming were worked out from the DNA. The sample data list tens of thousands of clones, and over 70% of these were observed just once. The top ten hold about 2.4% of the sample.

This sequence was found in an adult in good health and CMV-seropositive. Sequences were obtained from memory CD4+ T cells from blood. Recombination linked TRBV7-6 to TRBJ2-1; 16 middle bases align to TRBD2. CDR3 loop: CASSTGLAGGRQFF. The DNA is TGTGCCAGCAGCACGGGACTAGCGGGAGGGCGGCAGTTCTTC.